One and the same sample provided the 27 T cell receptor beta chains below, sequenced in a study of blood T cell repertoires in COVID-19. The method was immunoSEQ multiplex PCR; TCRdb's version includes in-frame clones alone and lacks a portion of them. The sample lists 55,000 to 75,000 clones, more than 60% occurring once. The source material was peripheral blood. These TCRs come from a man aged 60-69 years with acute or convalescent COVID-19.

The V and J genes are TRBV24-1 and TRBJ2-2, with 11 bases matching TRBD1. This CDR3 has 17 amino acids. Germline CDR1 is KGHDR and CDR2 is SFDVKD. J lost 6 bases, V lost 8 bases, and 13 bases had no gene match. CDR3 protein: CATMTSGTGGISGELFF. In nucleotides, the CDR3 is TGTGCCACCATGACCTCCGGGACAGGGGGAATTTCCGGGGAGCTGTTTTTT.

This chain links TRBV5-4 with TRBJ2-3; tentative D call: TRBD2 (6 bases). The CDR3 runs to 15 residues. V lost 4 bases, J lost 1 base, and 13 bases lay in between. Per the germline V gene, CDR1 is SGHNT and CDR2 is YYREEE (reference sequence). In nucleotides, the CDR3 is TGTGCCAGCAGCATAGGACGGAGGGGCACAGATACGCAGTATTTT. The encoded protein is CASSIGRRGTDTQYF.

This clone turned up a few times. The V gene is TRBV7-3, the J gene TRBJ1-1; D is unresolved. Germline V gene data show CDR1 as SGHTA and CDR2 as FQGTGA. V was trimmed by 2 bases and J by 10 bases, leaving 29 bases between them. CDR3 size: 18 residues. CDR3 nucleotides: TGTGCCAGCAGCTTACTATCCCTACTTACTGGGGTAGGTGAGGGAGCTTTCTTT. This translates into CASSLLSLLTGVGEGAFF.

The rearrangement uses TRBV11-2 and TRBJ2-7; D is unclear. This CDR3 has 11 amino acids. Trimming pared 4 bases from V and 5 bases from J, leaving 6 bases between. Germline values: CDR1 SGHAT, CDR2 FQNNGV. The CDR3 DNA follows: TGTGCCAGCAGCTCTTTCGACGAGCAGTACTTC. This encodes CASSSFDEQYF.

The CDR3 region has the DNA TGTGCCAGCAGACAGGGAAATCAGCCCCAGCATTTT. This gives the protein CASRQGNQPQHF. The rearrangement joins TRBV12-3 or TRBV12-4 to TRBJ1-5, with a possible D match to TRBD1 (6 bases). Between the trimmed V and J ends, which lost 6 bases and 4 bases, there was a span of 7 bases. The CDR3 runs to 12 residues.

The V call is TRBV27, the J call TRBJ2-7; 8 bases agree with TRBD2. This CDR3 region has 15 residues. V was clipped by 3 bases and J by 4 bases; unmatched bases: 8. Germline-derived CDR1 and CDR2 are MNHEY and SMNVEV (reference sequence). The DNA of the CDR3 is TGTGCCAGCAGTTTGGCCAGCGGGAGTCAGTACGAGCAGTACTTC. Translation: CASSLASGSQYEQYF.

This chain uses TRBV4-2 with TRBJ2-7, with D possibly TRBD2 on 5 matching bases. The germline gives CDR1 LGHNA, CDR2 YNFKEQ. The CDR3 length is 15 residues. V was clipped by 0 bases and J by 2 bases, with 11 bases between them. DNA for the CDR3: TGTGCCAGCAGCCAAGACGGAACTAGTCCCTACGAGCAGTACTTC. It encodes CASSQDGTSPYEQYF.

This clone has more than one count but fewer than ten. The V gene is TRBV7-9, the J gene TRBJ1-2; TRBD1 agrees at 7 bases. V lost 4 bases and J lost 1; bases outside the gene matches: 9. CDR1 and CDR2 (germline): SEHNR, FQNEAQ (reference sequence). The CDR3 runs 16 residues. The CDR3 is CASSYDNRDSNYGYTF. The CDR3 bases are TGTGCCAGCAGCTACGATAACCGGGACAGTAACTATGGCTACACCTTC.

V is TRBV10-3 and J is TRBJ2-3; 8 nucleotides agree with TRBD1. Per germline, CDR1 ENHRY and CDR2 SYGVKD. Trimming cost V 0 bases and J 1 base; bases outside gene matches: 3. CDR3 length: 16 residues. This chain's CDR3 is CAISESAGGGTDTQYF. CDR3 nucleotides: TGTGCCATCAGTGAGTCTGCAGGGGGCGGCACAGATACGCAGTATTTT.

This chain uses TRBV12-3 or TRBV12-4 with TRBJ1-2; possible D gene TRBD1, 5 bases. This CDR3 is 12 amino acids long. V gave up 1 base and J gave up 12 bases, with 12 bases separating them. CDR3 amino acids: CASSLGRAGHTF. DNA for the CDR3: TGTGCCAGCAGTTTAGGGAGGGCAGGGCACACCTTC.

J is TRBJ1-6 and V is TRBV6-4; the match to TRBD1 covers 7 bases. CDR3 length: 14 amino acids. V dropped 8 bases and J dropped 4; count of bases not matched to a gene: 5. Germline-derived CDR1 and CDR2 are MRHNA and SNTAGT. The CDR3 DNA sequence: TGTGCCAGCTCGACAGGGCAGTATAATTCACCCCTCCACTTT. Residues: CASSTGQYNSPLHF.

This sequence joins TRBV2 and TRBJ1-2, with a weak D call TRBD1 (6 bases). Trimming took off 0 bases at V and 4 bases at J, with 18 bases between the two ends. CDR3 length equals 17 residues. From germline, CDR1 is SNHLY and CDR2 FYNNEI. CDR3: CASSEALGGQGIYGYTF. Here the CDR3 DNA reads TGTGCCAGCAGTGAAGCCCTAGGAGGTCAGGGGATCTATGGCTACACCTTC. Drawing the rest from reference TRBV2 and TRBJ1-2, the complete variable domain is EPEVTQTPSHQVTQMGQEVILRCVPISNHLYFYWYRQILGQKVEFLVSFYNNEISEKSEIFDDQFSVERPDGSNFTLKIRSTKLEDSAMYFCASSEALGGQGIYGYTFGSGTRLTVV.

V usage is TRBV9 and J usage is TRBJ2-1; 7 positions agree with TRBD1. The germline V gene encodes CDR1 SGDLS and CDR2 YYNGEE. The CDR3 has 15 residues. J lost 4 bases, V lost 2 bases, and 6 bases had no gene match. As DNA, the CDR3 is TGTGCCAGCAGCGTTTCCCCGGGACAGTACAATGAGCAGTTCTTC. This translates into CASSVSPGQYNEQFF.

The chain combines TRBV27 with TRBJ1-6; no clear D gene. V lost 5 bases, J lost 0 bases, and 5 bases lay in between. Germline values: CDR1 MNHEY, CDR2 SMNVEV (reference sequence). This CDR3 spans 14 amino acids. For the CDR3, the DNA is TGTGCCAGCAGTGAGAGCTCCTATAATTCACCCCTCCACTTT. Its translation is CASSESSYNSPLHF.

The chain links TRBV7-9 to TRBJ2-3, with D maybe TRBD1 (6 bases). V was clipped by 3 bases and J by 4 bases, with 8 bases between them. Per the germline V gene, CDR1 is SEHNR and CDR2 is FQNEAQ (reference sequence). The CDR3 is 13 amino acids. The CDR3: CASSFPGADTQYF. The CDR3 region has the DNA TGTGCCAGCAGCTTCCCAGGGGCAGATACGCAGTATTTT.

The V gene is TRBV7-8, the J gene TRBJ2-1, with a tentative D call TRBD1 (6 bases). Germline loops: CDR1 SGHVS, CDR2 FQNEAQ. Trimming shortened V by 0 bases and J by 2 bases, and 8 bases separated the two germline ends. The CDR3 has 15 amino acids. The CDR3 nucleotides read TGTGCCAGCAGCTTAGCGGGACAAACCTACAATGAGCAGTTCTTC. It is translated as CASSLAGQTYNEQFF.

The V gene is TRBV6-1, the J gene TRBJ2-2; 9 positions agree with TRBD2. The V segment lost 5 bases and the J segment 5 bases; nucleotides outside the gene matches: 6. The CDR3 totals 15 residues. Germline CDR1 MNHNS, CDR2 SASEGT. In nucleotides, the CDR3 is TGTGCCAGCAGTCCTAGCGGGGTAAGAACCGGGGAGCTGTTTTTT. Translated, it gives CASSPSGVRTGELFF.

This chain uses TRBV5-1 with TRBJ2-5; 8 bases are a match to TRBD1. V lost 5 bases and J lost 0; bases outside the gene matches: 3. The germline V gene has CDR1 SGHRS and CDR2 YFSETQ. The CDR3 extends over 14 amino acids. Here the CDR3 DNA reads TGCGCCAGCAGACAACAGGGGGACCAAGAGACCCAGTACTTC. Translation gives CASRQQGDQETQYF.

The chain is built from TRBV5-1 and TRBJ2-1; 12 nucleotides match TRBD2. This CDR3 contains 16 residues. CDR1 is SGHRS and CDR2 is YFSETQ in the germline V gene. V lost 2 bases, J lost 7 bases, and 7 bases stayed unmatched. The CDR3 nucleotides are TGCGCCAGCAGCTTCCGGACTAGCGGGATTACTAATGAGCAGTTCTTC. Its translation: CASSFRTSGITNEQFF.

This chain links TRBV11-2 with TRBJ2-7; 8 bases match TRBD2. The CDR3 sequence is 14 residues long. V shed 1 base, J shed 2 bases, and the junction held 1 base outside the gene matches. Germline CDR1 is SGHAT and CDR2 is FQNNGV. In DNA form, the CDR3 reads TGTGCCAGCAGCTTAGCGGGGGGGCCCTACGAGCAGTACGTC. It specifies CASSLAGGPYEQYV.

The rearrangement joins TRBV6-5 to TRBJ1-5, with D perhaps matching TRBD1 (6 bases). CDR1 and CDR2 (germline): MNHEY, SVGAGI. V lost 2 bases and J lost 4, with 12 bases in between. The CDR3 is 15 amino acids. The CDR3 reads CASSYPQGDNQPQHF. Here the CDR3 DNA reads TGTGCCAGCAGTTACCCACAGGGTGATAATCAGCCCCAGCATTTT.

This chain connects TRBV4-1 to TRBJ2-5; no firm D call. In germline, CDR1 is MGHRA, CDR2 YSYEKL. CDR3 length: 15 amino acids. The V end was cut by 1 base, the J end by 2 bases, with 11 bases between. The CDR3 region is CASSQGSRLQETQYF. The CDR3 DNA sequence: TGCGCCAGCAGCCAAGGGAGTAGGCTTCAAGAGACCCAGTACTTC.

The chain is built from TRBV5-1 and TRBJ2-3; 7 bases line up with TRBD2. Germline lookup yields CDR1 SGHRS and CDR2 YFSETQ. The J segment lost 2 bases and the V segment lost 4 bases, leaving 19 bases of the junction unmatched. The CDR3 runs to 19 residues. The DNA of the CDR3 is TGCGCCAGCAGCAAGGGACTACCCGGGGACGGGGGTCCCACAGATACGCAGTATTTT. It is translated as CASSKGLPGDGGPTDTQYF.

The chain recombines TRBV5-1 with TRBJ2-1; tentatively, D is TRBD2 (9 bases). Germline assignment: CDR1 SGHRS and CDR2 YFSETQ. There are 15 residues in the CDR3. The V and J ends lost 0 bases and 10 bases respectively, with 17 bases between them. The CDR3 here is CASSLAASGTGEQFF. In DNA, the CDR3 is TGCGCCAGCAGCTTGGCGGCTAGCGGGACAGGCGAGCAGTTCTTC.

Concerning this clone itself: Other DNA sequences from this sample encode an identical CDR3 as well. The DNA of the CDR3 is TGTGCCAGCAGCCGGACAGGGACAGATACGCAGTATTTT. It specifies CASSRTGTDTQYF. J is TRBJ2-3 and V is TRBV6-5; 8 bases map to TRBD1. CDR3 length: 13 residues. V dropped 6 bases and J dropped 3; count of bases not matched to a gene: 2. CDR1 is MNHEY, CDR2 SVGAGI, per germline.

Here the CDR3 DNA reads TGTGCCAGCAGCTTAGTAGAGTCGGACAGGGGGACTAGCGGGCAATACAATGAGCAGTTCTTC. Its translation: CASSLVESDRGTSGQYNEQFF. The V gene is TRBV13, the J gene TRBJ2-1; TRBD2 agrees at 12 bases. This CDR3 is 21 amino acids long. Germline assignment: CDR1 PRHDT and CDR2 FYEKMQ (reference sequence). The J segment lost 4 bases and the V segment lost 1 base, leaving 17 bases of the junction unmatched.

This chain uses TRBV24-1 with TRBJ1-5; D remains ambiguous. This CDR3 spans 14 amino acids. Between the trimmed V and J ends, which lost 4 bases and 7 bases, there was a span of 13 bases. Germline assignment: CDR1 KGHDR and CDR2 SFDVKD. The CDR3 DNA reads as TGTGCCACCAGTGAGGCGGGAGGGAACCAGCCCCAGCATTTT. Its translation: CATSEAGGNQPQHF.